One and the same sample provided the 23 T cell receptor beta chains below, sequenced in a study of T cells in Graves' hyperthyroidism and ophthalmopathy (dated by TCRdb to the late 2010s). Library preparation employed multiplex PCR. Sequenced on an Illumina HiSeq 2000. The TCR beta CDR3 regions were amplified from the RNA transcripts. A first-round RT-PCR of the TCR CDR3 used the HTBI primer set with the Qiagen OneStep RT-PCR kit. Using fastp at Q25 and MiXCR, TCRdb reprocessed the public reads and kept productive beta chains. Every distinct CDR3 protein forms one entry, paired with its most common genes and DNA. The sample includes over 650,000 distinct CDR3 sequences, with about 45% observed a single time. Together, the top ten hold about 7% of the sample. Sequenced material: peripheral blood or thyroid tissue (not recorded which). Source of these receptors: an adult man with Graves' disease, either hyperthyroidism or ophthalmopathy (not recorded which).

This chain connects TRBV7-9 to TRBJ2-2, with TRBD2 as a possible D gene (6 bases). Looked up from germline, CDR1 is SEHNR and CDR2 is FQNEAQ (reference sequence). The CDR3 covers 16 residues. The germline V and J ends were trimmed by 3 bases and 5 bases, with 16 bases remaining between them. The CDR3 sequence is CASSFVAGLDTGELFF. The CDR3 DNA follows: TGTGCCAGCAGCTTCGTGGCGGGATTGGATACCGGGGAGCTGTTTTTT.

Only a few counts were recorded for this clonotype. The rearrangement links TRBV2 to TRBJ1-1; D gene ambiguous. V was cut by 5 bases and J by 8 bases, with 12 bases left in between. CDR1 and CDR2 from the germline V gene are SNHLY and FYNNEI. The CDR3 totals 12 residues. CDR3 sequence (DNA): TGTGCCAGCAGTTACGACAATCGGGAAGCTTTCTTT. This gives the protein CASSYDNREAFF.

This clonotype came up a few times. The V and J genes are TRBV5-6 and TRBJ1-2, with D possibly matching TRBD1 (5 bases). V lost 4 bases and J 8 bases, leaving 21 bases between the germline ends. The CDR3 is 15 amino acids. Germline CDR1 and CDR2: SGHDT and YYEEEE. The CDR3 region has the DNA TGTGCCAGCAGCCAAGATGCGGCCGCAGGGAACGGCTACACCTTC. Amino acids: CASSQDAAAGNGYTF.

The rearrangement uses TRBV19 and TRBJ2-5; 8 bases align to TRBD2. V lost 5 bases and J lost 5; bases outside the gene matches: 16. The CDR3 sequence is 17 residues long. Germline CDR1 is LNHDA and CDR2 is SQIVND (reference sequence). For the CDR3, the DNA is TGTGCCAGTAGTTCCAAGGGGGGAGCGGGAGAAGTCGAGACCCAGTACTTC. The encoded protein is CASSSKGGAGEVETQYF.

The J gene is TRBJ1-5, the V gene TRBV7-8; D unresolved. Germline V gene data show CDR1 as SGHVS and CDR2 as FQNEAQ. The CDR3 is 16 amino acids. Trimming pared 1 base from V and 8 bases from J, leaving 18 bases between. CDR3 in DNA: TGTGCCAGCAGCTTAGAGGTCGGGTGGGGAAACGAGCCCCAGCATTTT. Translating gives CASSLEVGWGNEPQHF. Variable domain in full (rest from reference TRBV7-8 and TRBJ1-5): GAGVSQSPRYKVAKRGQDVALRCDPISGHVSLFWYQQALGQGPEFLTYFQNEAQLDKSGLPSDRFFAERPEGSVSTLKIQRTQQEDSAVYLCASSLEVGWGNEPQHFGDGTRLSIL.

The chain links TRBV7-9 to TRBJ1-4, with a possible D match to TRBD1 (6 bases). There are 17 residues in the CDR3. CDR1 is SEHNR, CDR2 FQNEAQ, per germline (reference sequence). The V end lost 5 bases, the J end lost 1 base, and 17 bases lay between the germline ends. The chain's CDR3 is CASSPYPGVETNEKLFF. DNA of the CDR3: TGTGCCAGCAGCCCGTACCCAGGGGTGGAAACTAATGAAAAACTGTTTTTT. The full variable domain, with the rest looked up from reference TRBV7-9 and TRBJ1-4, is DTGVSQNPRHKITKRGQNVTFRCDPISEHNRLYWYRQTLGQGPEFLTYFQNEAQLEKSRLLSDRFSAERPKGSFSTLEIQRTEQGDSAMYLCASSPYPGVETNEKLFFGSGTQLSVL.

As for this clonotype: A read error is possible here, since a much larger clone lies one base away. Likely a read error: the CDR3 ends without its conserved phenylalanine or tryptophan. The chain combines TRBV10-3 with TRBJ1-2; a weak D match, TRBD1 (6 bases). The CDR3 loop spans 13 amino acids. CDR1 is ENHRY and CDR2 is SYGVKD in the germline V gene. The CDR3 here is CAISAGKGDGYTL. The DNA of the CDR3 is TGTGCCATAAGTGCCGGGAAGGGGGATGGCTACACCTTA.

The CDR3 is CATSDAGTAGNTIYF. The DNA for the CDR3 is TGTGCCACCAGTGATGCCGGGACAGCCGGAAACACCATATATTTT. This sequence joins TRBV24-1 and TRBJ1-3, with TRBD1 matching over 7 bases. The CDR3 runs 15 residues. Looked up from germline, CDR1 is KGHDR and CDR2 is SFDVKD. V gave up 3 bases and J gave up 4 bases; unmatched junction bases: 5.

J is TRBJ1-4 and V is TRBV12-3 or TRBV12-4, with D maybe TRBD1 (6 bases). The CDR3 has 14 residues. Trimming cost V 3 bases and J 8 bases, with 13 bases left between them. In nucleotides, the CDR3 is TGTGCCAGCAGTTTGGAGGGGGAAGGCGAAAAACTGTTTTTT. It translates to CASSLEGEGEKLFF.

The rearrangement links TRBV29-1 to TRBJ1-1; a weak D match, TRBD1 (6 bases). The CDR3 is 12 amino acids. The V gene's germline CDR1 is SQVTM and CDR2 ANQGSEA. V lost 8 bases and J 2 bases, leaving 12 bases between the germline ends. DNA for the CDR3: TGCAGCTGGGGGCCAGGTAACACTGAAGCTTTCTTT. Its protein product is CSWGPGNTEAFF. The entire variable domain, with the rest obtained from reference TRBV29-1 and TRBJ1-1, is as follows: SAVISQKPSRDICQRGTSLTIQCQVDSQVTMMFWYRQQPGQSLTLIATANQGSEATYESGFVIDKFPISRPNLTFSTLTVSNMSPEDSSIYLCSWGPGNTEAFFGQGTRLTVV.

The J gene is TRBJ1-5, the V gene TRBV19, with D unclear. CDR1 LNHDA and CDR2 SQIVND come from the germline V gene (reference sequence). The CDR3 length is 15 residues. Trimming pared 3 bases from V and 0 bases from J, leaving 9 bases between. This chain's CDR3 is CASSILDVSNQPQHF. CDR3 coding DNA: TGTGCCAGTAGTATCTTGGACGTTAGCAATCAGCCCCAGCATTTT. Full variable domain (outside the CDR3, taken from reference TRBV19 and TRBJ1-5): DGGITQSPKYLFRKEGQNVTLSCEQNLNHDAMYWYRQDPGQGLRLIYYSQIVNDFQKGDIAEGYSVSREKKESFPLTVTSAQKNPTAFYLCASSILDVSNQPQHFGDGTRLSIL.

This clonotype was seen a few times. V gene TRBV12-3 or TRBV12-4 combines with J gene TRBJ2-2; D remains unclear. The V gene lost 4 bases and the J gene lost 6 bases, with 9 bases spanning the gap. The CDR3 loop spans 13 amino acids. The CDR3 DNA sequence: TGTGCCAGCAGTTCTCAGATAGCCGGGGAGCTGTTTTTT. This sequence encodes CASSSQIAGELFF.

This clonotype was seen a few times. The V call is TRBV20-1, the J call TRBJ1-5, with D tentatively TRBD1 (6 bases). The V gene's germline CDR1 is DFQATT and CDR2 SNEGSKA (reference sequence). V gave up 4 bases and J gave up 10 bases, with 23 bases separating them. The CDR3 covers 15 residues. CDR3 protein: CSAKPVVGAREPQHF. The CDR3 DNA follows: TGCAGTGCTAAACCCGTTGTGGGGGCGCGTGAACCCCAGCATTTT.

This clonotype was observed at least ten times. V and J are TRBV15 and TRBJ1-5, with TRBD1 as a possible D gene (6 bases). This CDR3 has 15 residues. V lost 6 bases, J lost 5 bases, and 17 bases lay in between. Germline CDR1 and CDR2: LNHNV and YYDKDF (reference sequence). The chain's CDR3 is CATRGEGGEYQPQHF. The DNA of the CDR3 is TGTGCCACCAGGGGGGAGGGGGGGGAATATCAGCCCCAGCATTTT.

V and J are TRBV5-1 and TRBJ2-2; 14 bases line up with TRBD2. The CDR3 extends over 18 amino acids. With 4 bases clipped from V and 1 base from J, the junction kept 6 bases outside the gene matches. CDR1 and CDR2 (germline): SGHRS, YFSETQ. The DNA of the CDR3 is TGCGCCAGCAGCGCGGGACTAGCGGGAGTTCGGAACACCGGGGAGCTGTTTTTT. As protein: CASSAGLAGVRNTGELFF.

The chain combines TRBV24-1 with TRBJ1-3; D not certain. Germline V gene lookup returns CDR1 KGHDR and CDR2 SFDVKD. This CDR3 spans 13 amino acids. V lost 1 base, J lost 4 bases, and 4 bases lay in between. For the CDR3, the DNA is TGTGCCACCAGTGATTTCCTAGGAAACACCATATATTTT. Translation: CATSDFLGNTIYF.

The chain's CDR3 is CASSPWTGGQPQHF. The CDR3 DNA is TGTGCCAGCAGCCCCTGGACTGGGGGTCAGCCCCAGCATTTT. V usage is TRBV7-9 and J usage is TRBJ1-5; tentative D call: TRBD1 (5 bases). The length of the CDR3 is 14 residues. Trimming left V 5 bases short and J 6 bases short, with 14 bases between. Germline V CDR1 and CDR2: SEHNR, FQNEAQ (reference sequence).

This clonotype appeared many times. The chain uses TRBV14 and TRBJ1-1, with D uncertain. V was clipped by 0 bases and J by 10 bases, with 12 bases between them. The CDR3 spans 13 residues. The germline V gene has CDR1 SGHDN and CDR2 FVKESK. Here the CDR3 DNA reads TGTGCCAGCAGCCAAGATCTAGCGGAGGCAGCTTTCTTT. Amino acids: CASSQDLAEAAFF. Filled out from reference TRBV14 and TRBJ1-1, the complete variable domain reads EAGVTQFPSHSVIEKGQTVTLRCDPISGHDNLYWYRRVMGKEIKFLLHFVKESKQDESGMPNNRFLAERTGGTYSTLKVQPAELEDSGVYFCASSQDLAEAAFFGQGTRLTVV.

Details on this clonotype: A read error may account for a junction end that differs from germline. The chain uses TRBV13 and TRBJ2-7; either TRBD1 or TRBD2 may fit D (5 bases each). The CDR3 extends over 15 amino acids. Germline V gene data show CDR1 as PRHDT and CDR2 as FYEKMQ (reference sequence). This CDR3 reads CASSQEVGGSYEQYF. The CDR3, as DNA: TGCGCCAGCAGCCAAGAAGTTGGGGGCTCCTACGAGCAGTACTTC.

This chain's CDR3 is CASSPGLANGWLGETQYF. The DNA for the CDR3 is TGTGCCAGCAGCCCGGGACTAGCGAACGGTTGGTTAGGAGAGACCCAGTACTTC. The rearrangement links TRBV7-9 to TRBJ2-5; TRBD2 matches at 10 bases. The germline CDR1 and CDR2 sequences are SEHNR and FQNEAQ (reference sequence). The V gene end was trimmed by 5 bases and the J gene end by 4 bases; junction bases not matched to a gene: 16. This CDR3 has 18 amino acids.

The chain carries TRBV20-1 and TRBJ2-7; D is ambiguous. V was trimmed by 0 bases and J by 1 base, leaving 13 bases between them. The CDR3 sequence is 15 residues long. In germline, CDR1 is DFQATT, CDR2 SNEGSKA (reference sequence). The CDR3 reads CSARDHHGVSYEQYF. Written as DNA, the CDR3 is TGCAGTGCTAGAGATCATCACGGAGTATCCTACGAGCAGTACTTC.

V and J are TRBV12-3 or TRBV12-4 and TRBJ1-5; D is perhaps TRBD1 (6 bases). V was shortened by 5 bases and J by 1 base, with 12 bases between the two germline ends. The CDR3 is 15 amino acids. The CDR3 loop is CASSGGRGSNQPQHF. The CDR3 DNA reads TGTGCCAGCAGTGGCGGCAGGGGAAGCAATCAGCCCCAGCATTTT.

This clonotype was detected many times. V usage is TRBV9 and J usage is TRBJ2-7; either TRBD1 or TRBD2 may supply D (5 bases each). The V and J ends lost 10 bases and 5 bases respectively, with 13 bases between them. The germline CDR1 and CDR2 sequences are SGDLS and YYNGEE. The CDR3 runs 11 residues. CDR3: CAPWGSDEQYF. CDR3 nucleotide sequence: TGTGCCCCGTGGGGGTCCGACGAGCAGTACTTC.